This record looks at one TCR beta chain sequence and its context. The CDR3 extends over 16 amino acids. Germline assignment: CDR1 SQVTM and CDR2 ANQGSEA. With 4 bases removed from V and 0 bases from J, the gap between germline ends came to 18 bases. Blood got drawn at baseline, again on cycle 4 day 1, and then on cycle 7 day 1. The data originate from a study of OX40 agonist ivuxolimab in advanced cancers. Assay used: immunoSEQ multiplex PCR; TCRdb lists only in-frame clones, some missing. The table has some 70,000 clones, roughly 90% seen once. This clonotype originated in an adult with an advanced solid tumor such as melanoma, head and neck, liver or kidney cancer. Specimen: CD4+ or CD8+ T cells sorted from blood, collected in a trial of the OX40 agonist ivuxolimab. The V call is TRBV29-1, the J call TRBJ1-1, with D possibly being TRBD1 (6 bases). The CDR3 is CSVGRQKGGLNTEAFF. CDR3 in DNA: TGCAGCGTTGGGCGCCAAAAGGGGGGATTGAACACTGAAGCTTTCTTT.